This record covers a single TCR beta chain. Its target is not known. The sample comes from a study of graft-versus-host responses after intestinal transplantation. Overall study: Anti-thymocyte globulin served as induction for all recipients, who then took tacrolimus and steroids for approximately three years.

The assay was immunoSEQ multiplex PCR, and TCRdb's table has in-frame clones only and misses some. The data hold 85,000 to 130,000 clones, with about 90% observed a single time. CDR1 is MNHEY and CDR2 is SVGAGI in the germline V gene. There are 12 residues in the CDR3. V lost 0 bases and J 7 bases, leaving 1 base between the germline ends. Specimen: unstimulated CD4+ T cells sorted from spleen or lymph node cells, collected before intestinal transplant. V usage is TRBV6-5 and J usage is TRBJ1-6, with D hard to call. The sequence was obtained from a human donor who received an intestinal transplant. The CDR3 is CASSYSNSPLHF. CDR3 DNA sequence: TGTGCCAGCAGTTACTCAAATTCACCCCTCCACTTT.